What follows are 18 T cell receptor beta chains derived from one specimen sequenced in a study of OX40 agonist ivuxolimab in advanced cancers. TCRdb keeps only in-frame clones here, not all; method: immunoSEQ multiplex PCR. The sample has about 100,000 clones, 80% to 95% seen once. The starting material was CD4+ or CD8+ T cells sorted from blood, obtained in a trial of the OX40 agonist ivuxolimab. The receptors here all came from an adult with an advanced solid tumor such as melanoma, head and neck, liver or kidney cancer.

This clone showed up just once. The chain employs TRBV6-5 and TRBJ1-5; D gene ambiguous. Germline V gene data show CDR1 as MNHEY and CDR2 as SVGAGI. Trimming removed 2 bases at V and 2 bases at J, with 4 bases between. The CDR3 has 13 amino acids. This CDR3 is CASSYLGNQPQHF. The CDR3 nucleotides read TGTGCCAGCAGTTACCTGGGCAATCAGCCCCAGCATTTT.

Here the CDR3 reads CASSLGKLAGGPEETQYF. The DNA of the CDR3 is TGTGCCAGCAGCTTAGGGAAACTAGCGGGGGGGCCAGAGGAGACCCAGTACTTC. The chain has TRBV11-1 and TRBJ2-5; 13 nucleotides line up with TRBD2. The ends lost 1 base at V and 5 bases at J; junction bases unmatched: 10. The CDR3 loop spans 18 amino acids. Germline V CDR1 and CDR2: SGHAT, FQDESV (reference sequence).

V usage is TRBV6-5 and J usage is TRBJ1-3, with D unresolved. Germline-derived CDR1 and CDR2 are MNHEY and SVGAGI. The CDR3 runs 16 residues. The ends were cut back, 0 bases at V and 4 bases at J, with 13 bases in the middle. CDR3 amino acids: CASSYSMASAGNTIYF. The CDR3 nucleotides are TGTGCCAGCAGTTACTCGATGGCGTCGGCAGGAAACACCATATATTTT.

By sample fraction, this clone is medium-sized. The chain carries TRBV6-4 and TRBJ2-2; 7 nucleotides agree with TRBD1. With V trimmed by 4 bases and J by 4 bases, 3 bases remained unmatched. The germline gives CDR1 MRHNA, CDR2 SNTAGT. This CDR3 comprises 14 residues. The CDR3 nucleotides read TGTGCCAGCAGTGTGGGACAGTTCACCGGGGAGCTGTTTTTT. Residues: CASSVGQFTGELFF.

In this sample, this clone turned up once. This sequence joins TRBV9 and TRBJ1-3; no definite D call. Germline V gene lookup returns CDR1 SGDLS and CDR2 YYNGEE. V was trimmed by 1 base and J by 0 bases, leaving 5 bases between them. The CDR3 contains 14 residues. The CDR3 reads CASSVRYSGNTIYF. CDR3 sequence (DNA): TGTGCCAGCAGCGTAAGATACTCTGGAAACACCATATATTTT.

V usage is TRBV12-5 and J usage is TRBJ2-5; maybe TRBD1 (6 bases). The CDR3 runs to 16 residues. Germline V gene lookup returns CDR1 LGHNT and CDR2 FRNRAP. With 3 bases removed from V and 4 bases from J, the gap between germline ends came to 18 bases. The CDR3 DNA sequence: TGTGCTAGTGGTTTCCAGACAGGAAGGGTGATAGAGACCCAGTACTTC. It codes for CASGFQTGRVIETQYF.

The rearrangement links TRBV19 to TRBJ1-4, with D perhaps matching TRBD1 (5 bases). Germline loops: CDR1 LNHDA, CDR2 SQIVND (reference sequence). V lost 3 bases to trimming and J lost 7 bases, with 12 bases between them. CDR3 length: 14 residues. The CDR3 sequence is CASSMTGGTEKLFF. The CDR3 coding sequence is TGTGCCAGTAGTATGACGGGAGGGACTGAAAAACTGTTTTTT.

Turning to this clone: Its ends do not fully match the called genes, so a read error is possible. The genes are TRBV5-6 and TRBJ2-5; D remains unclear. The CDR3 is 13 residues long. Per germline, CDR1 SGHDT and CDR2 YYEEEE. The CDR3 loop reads CASSVVGQGTQYF. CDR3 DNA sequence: TGTGCCAGCAGCGTGGTCGGGCAAGGGACCCAGTACTTC. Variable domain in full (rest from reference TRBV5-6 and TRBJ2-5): DAGVTQSPTHLIKTRGQQVTLRCSPKSGHDTVSWYQQALGQGPQFIFQYYEEEERQRGNFPDRFSGHQFPNYSSELNVNALLLGDSALYLCASSVVGQGTQYFGPGTRLLVL.

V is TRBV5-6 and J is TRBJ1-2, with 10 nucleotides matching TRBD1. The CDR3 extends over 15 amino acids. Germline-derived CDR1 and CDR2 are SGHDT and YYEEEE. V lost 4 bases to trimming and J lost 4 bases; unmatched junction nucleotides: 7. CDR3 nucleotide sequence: TGTGCCAGCAGCAAAGGGACAGGGGCAACCTATGGCTACACCTTC. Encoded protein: CASSKGTGATYGYTF.

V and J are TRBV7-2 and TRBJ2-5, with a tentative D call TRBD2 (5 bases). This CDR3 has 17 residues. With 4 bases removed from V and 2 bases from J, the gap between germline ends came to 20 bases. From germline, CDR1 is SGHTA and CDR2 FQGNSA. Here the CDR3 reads CASSSLGTAEPQETQYF. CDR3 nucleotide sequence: TGTGCCAGCAGCTCCTTAGGCACAGCGGAGCCTCAAGAGACCCAGTACTTC.

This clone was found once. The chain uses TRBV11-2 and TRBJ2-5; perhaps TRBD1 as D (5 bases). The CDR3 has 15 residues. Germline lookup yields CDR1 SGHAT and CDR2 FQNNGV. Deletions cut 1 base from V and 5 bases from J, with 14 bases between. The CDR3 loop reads CASSLVGDRHETQYF. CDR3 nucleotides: TGTGCCAGCAGCTTAGTAGGGGATCGTCACGAGACCCAGTACTTC.

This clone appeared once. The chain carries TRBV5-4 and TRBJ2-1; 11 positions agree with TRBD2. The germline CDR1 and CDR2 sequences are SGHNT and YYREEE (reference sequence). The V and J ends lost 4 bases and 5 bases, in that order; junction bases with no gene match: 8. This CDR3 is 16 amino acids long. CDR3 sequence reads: CASSPGGTSGDNEQFF. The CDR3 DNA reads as TGTGCCAGCAGCCCCGGAGGGACTAGCGGAGACAATGAGCAGTTCTTC.

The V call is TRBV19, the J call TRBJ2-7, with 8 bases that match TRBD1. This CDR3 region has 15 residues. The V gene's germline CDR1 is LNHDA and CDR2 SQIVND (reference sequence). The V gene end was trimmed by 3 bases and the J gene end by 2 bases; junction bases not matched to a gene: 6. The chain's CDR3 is CASSIATGATYEQYF. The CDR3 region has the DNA TGTGCCAGTAGTATCGCGACAGGGGCCACCTACGAGCAGTACTTC.

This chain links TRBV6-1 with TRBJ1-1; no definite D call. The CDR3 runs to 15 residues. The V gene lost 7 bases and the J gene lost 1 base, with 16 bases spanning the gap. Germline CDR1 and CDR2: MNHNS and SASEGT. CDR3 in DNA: TGTGCCAGCACCATCGGCCCCCTACCGAACACTGAAGCTTTCTTT. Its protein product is CASTIGPLPNTEAFF.

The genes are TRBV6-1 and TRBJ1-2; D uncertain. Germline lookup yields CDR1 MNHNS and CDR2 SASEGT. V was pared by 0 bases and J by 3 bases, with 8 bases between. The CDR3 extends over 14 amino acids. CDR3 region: CASSEAGGDYGYTF. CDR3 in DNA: TGTGCCAGCAGTGAAGCCGGCGGGGACTATGGCTACACCTTC.

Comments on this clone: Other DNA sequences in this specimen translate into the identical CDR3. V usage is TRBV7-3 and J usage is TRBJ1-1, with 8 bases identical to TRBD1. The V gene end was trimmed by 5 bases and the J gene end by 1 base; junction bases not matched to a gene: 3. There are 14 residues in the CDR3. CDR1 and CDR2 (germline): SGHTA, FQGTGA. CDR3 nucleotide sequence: TGTGCCAGCAGCCCCGGACAGGGGAACACTGAAGCTTTCTTT. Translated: CASSPGQGNTEAFF.

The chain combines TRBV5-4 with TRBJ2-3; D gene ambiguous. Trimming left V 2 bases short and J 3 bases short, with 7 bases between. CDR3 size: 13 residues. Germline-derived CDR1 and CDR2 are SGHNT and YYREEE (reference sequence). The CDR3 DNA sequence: TGTGCCAGCAGCTTCCCCGGGACAGATACGCAGTATTTT. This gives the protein CASSFPGTDTQYF.

CDR3 protein: CASSLVTGGQPQHF. The CDR3 region has the DNA TGTGCCAGCAGCTTGGTGACGGGCGGCCAGCCCCAGCATTTT. V is TRBV5-8 and J is TRBJ1-5; unclear D gene. The germline CDR1 and CDR2 sequences are SGHTS and YDEGEE. Trimming left V 0 bases short and J 7 bases short, with 11 bases between. The CDR3 spans 14 residues. The whole variable domain, remainder taken from reference TRBV5-8 and TRBJ1-5, is EAGVTQSPTHLIKTRGQQATLRCSPISGHTSVYWYQQALGLGLQFLLWYDEGEERNRGNFPPRFSGRQFPNYSSELNVNALELEDSALYLCASSLVTGGQPQHFGDGTRLSIL.